What follows are 32 T cell receptor beta chains derived from one specimen sequenced in a study of STAT5B mutations in CD4+ large granular lymphocyte leukemia. The table came from immunoSEQ multiplex PCR; TCRdb's copy has only in-frame clones and leaves some out. Among tens of thousands of clones, about 81% were seen once, and the ten largest hold approximately 2.5%. The sequenced sample was CD4+ T cells from blood buffy coats. The receptors were gathered from a human donor in good health.

The V gene is TRBV11-1, the J gene TRBJ2-3; no clear D gene. This CDR3 is built from 14 residues. The germline V gene encodes CDR1 SGHAT and CDR2 FQDESV (reference sequence). V was shortened by 7 bases and J by 6 bases, with 17 bases between the two germline ends. The DNA for the CDR3 is TGTGCCAGCAAAAAAAGTCATACCTCGGATACGCAGTATTTT. Translating it yields CASKKSHTSDTQYF. Looking up the rest from reference TRBV11-1 and TRBJ2-3 gives the full variable domain: EAEVAQSPRYKITEKSQAVAFWCDPISGHATLYWYRQILGQGPELLVQFQDESVVDDSQLPKDRFSAERLKGVDSTLKIQPAELGDSAMYLCASKKSHTSDTQYFGPGTRLTVL.

The chain has TRBV18 and TRBJ1-1; the D is unclear. This CDR3 comprises 14 residues. Germline V gives CDR1 KGHSH, CDR2 LQKENI. The germline V and J ends were trimmed by 3 bases and 0 bases, with 8 bases remaining between them. The CDR3 region has the DNA TGTGCCAGCTCACCCGAAGTATTGAACACTGAAGCTTTCTTT. It yields the protein CASSPEVLNTEAFF. Full variable domain (remainder filled in from reference TRBV18 and TRBJ1-1): NAGVMQNPRHLVRRRGQEARLRCSPMKGHSHVYWYRQLPEEGLKFMVYLQKENIIDESGMPKERFSAEFPKEGPSILRIQQVVRGDSAAYFCASSPEVLNTEAFFGQGTRLTVV.

The chain is built from TRBV5-4 and TRBJ1-4, with 9 bases that match TRBD1. Looked up from germline, CDR1 is SGHNT and CDR2 is YYREEE (reference sequence). The CDR3 sequence is 16 residues long. V gave up 4 bases and J gave up 0 bases; unmatched junction bases: 4. The CDR3, as DNA: TGTGCCAGCAGCCAACAGGGGGCTGCAACTAATGAAAAACTGTTTTTT. As protein: CASSQQGAATNEKLFF.

The chain carries TRBV11-2 and TRBJ1-5; 7 nucleotides match TRBD1. The germline V gene encodes CDR1 SGHAT and CDR2 FQNNGV. The V and J ends lost 5 bases and 3 bases, in that order; junction bases with no gene match: 4. The CDR3 covers 14 residues. The DNA for the CDR3 is TGTGCCAGCAGCCGGGGACAGTTCAATCAGCCCCAGCATTTT. Translation gives CASSRGQFNQPQHF.

CDR3 in DNA: TGTGCCAGCAGTAGTCAGGGGGCATCAGATACGCAGTATTTT. Protein: CASSSQGASDTQYF. The chain employs TRBV2 and TRBJ2-3; 8 bases align to TRBD1. The CDR3 length is 14 residues. With V trimmed by 5 bases and J by 4 bases, 5 bases remained unmatched. The germline CDR1 and CDR2 sequences are SNHLY and FYNNEI.

The genes are TRBV5-4 and TRBJ2-5, with 8 positions matching TRBD1. The DNA end is a closer match to TRBJ2-7, so the J assignment may be wrong. This CDR3 has 15 amino acids. The germline CDR1 and CDR2 sequences are SGHNT and YYREEE (reference sequence). CDR3 sequence: CASSLATGGSYEQYF. DNA for the CDR3: TGTGCCAGCAGCTTGGCAACAGGGGGCTCCTACGAGCAGTACTTC.

This chain links TRBV19 with TRBJ2-3; 12 bases are a match to TRBD2. This CDR3 has 15 residues. Trimming at V came to 7 bases and at J to 6 bases, leaving 8 bases not matched to a gene. Germline V lookup: CDR1 LNHDA, CDR2 SQIVND (reference sequence). The CDR3 region has the DNA TGTGCCAGTACCCCTAGCGGGAGGGCCGGGGATACGCAGTATTTT. Translating it yields CASTPSGRAGDTQYF.

This chain links TRBV15 with TRBJ1-2; D perhaps matches TRBD1 (5 bases). Per germline, CDR1 LNHNV and CDR2 YYDKDF (reference sequence). V gave up 0 bases and J gave up 5 bases, with 13 bases separating them. This CDR3 region has 15 residues. For the CDR3, the DNA is TGTGCCACCAGCAGAGATCAGACAGAAAATTATGGCTACACCTTC. Translated, it gives CATSRDQTENYGYTF. Together with reference TRBV15 and TRBJ1-2, the CDR3 gives the full variable domain: DAMVIQNPRYQVTQFGKPVTLSCSQTLNHNVMYWYQQKSSQAPKLLFHYYDKDFNNEADTPDNFQSRRPNTSFCFLDIRSPGLGDTAMYLCATSRDQTENYGYTFGSGTRLTVV.

The gene calls are TRBV29-1 and TRBJ2-1; 7 bases map to TRBD2. CDR3 length: 12 residues. The trim removed 6 bases at V and 7 bases at J, leaving 6 bases unmatched. The germline V gene has CDR1 SQVTM and CDR2 ANQGSEA. In DNA, the CDR3 is TGCAGCGTCCACCCGGGGGGAAATGAGCAGTTCTTC. Protein sequence: CSVHPGGNEQFF.

This clone was seen once. The chain joins TRBV9 to TRBJ2-3; TRBD1 matches at 10 bases. The trim removed 3 bases at V and 2 bases at J, leaving 12 bases unmatched. Germline V gene data show CDR1 as SGDLS and CDR2 as YYNGEE. There are 18 residues in the CDR3. CDR3 bases: TGTGCCAGCAGCGGGGATTTGGGACAGGGGTTTCCCACAGATACGCAGTATTTT. The encoded protein is CASSGDLGQGFPTDTQYF.

J is TRBJ2-3 and V is TRBV27; D is uncertain. This CDR3 is 15 amino acids long. V lost 4 bases and J lost 0, with 11 bases in between. CDR1 is MNHEY and CDR2 is SMNVEV in the germline V gene (reference sequence). In nucleotides, the CDR3 is TGTGCCAGCAGTTGGGCAGGACCTAGCACAGATACGCAGTATTTT. Translation gives CASSWAGPSTDTQYF.

As concerns this clone: This sample also contains other DNA sequences that code for the same CDR3. The V call is TRBV28, the J call TRBJ1-2; 7 bases fit TRBD1. This CDR3 region has 15 residues. The junction had 14 bases not matched to a gene; V was cut back by 9 bases and J by 4 bases. Germline-derived CDR1 and CDR2 are MDHEN and SYDVKM. The CDR3 DNA sequence: TGTGCCAGTAGTCCTTCTTCTGGGACAGTCTATGGCTACACCTTC. As protein: CASSPSSGTVYGYTF.

The chain links TRBV2 to TRBJ2-3; the D is unclear. From germline, CDR1 is SNHLY and CDR2 FYNNEI. The CDR3 is 11 residues long. The germline V and J ends were trimmed by 4 bases and 9 bases, with 8 bases remaining between them. The CDR3 coding sequence is TGTGCCAGCAGTGGAGGCCCAACGCAGTATTTT. This codes for CASSGGPTQYF.

This clone was seen only once. The chain links TRBV29-1 to TRBJ2-5, with no clear D. V was pared by 8 bases and J by 2 bases, with 15 bases between. Germline CDR1 SQVTM, CDR2 ANQGSEA. The CDR3 is 13 residues long. The CDR3 spells CSSLRSLQETQYF. The CDR3 DNA is TGCAGCTCTTTGCGGAGTTTGCAAGAGACCCAGTACTTC.

The chain carries TRBV4-3 and TRBJ2-1; 12 bases line up with TRBD2. J gave up 4 bases and V 0 bases, and 7 bases lay outside the gene matches. This CDR3 is 18 amino acids long. Germline-derived CDR1 and CDR2 are LGHNA and YSLEER. The CDR3 region has the DNA TGCGCCAGCAGCCAAGACCCATTTACTAGCGGGGGGTACAATGAGCAGTTCTTC. Protein sequence: CASSQDPFTSGGYNEQFF.

The chain joins TRBV28 to TRBJ2-5; weak D call: TRBD2 (5 bases). The end of the DNA fits TRBJ2-7 better, so the J call may be wrong. CDR3 length equals 13 residues. Germline V CDR1 and CDR2: MDHEN, SYDVKM. The CDR3 region is CASSGLFAYEQYF. Written as DNA, the CDR3 is TGTGCCAGCAGTGGACTGTTCGCCTACGAGCAGTACTTC.

CDR3: CASSRGGADILYGYTF. The CDR3 region has the DNA TGTGCCAGCAGCCGCGGGGGGGCAGATATCCTCTATGGCTACACCTTC. The chain uses TRBV9 and TRBJ1-2; D possibly corresponds to TRBD1 (6 bases). CDR1 and CDR2 from the germline V gene are SGDLS and YYNGEE. The CDR3 has 16 amino acids. V lost 4 bases and J 4 bases, leaving 20 bases between the germline ends.

The V call is TRBV5-5, the J call TRBJ2-7; D is unresolved. With 0 bases removed from V and 1 base from J, the gap between germline ends came to 14 bases. The CDR3 spans 16 residues. Germline-derived CDR1 and CDR2 are SGHKS and YYEKEE (reference sequence). In nucleotides, the CDR3 is TGTGCCAGCAGCTTGGCGAAGGACCCCGTATCCTACGAGCAGTACTTC. Its protein is CASSLAKDPVSYEQYF.

The gene calls are TRBV7-9 and TRBJ2-1, with 10 bases identical to TRBD2. V lost 0 bases and J lost 4; bases outside the gene matches: 9. The CDR3 is made up of 18 amino acids. The germline V gene encodes CDR1 SEHNR and CDR2 FQNEAQ (reference sequence). The CDR3 sequence: CASSLAHPSGSWYNEQFF. The CDR3 coding sequence is TGTGCCAGCAGCTTAGCTCATCCTAGCGGGAGTTGGTACAATGAGCAGTTCTTC.

V gene TRBV27 combines with J gene TRBJ2-3; D is perhaps TRBD2 (6 bases). The CDR3 is 13 residues long. Germline CDR1 is MNHEY and CDR2 is SMNVEV (reference sequence). V lost 5 bases to trimming and J lost 1 base, with 7 bases between them. The CDR3 region is CASSIAGTDTQYF. The DNA of the CDR3 is TGTGCCAGCAGTATAGCGGGCACAGATACGCAGTATTTT.

The chain has TRBV5-1 and TRBJ1-2, with 7 nucleotides matching TRBD1. The germline CDR1 and CDR2 sequences are SGHRS and YFSETQ. V trimming: 3 bases; J trimming: 2 bases; junction bases outside the gene matches: 10. This CDR3 has 16 amino acids. The CDR3 region has the DNA TGCGCCAGCAGCTCCCGGACAGGAGTCACCAACTATGGCTACACCTTC. It is translated as CASSSRTGVTNYGYTF.

The chain has TRBV6-5 and TRBJ2-4; no clear D gene. This CDR3 has 14 residues. CDR1 and CDR2 (germline): MNHEY, SVGAGI. V dropped 6 bases and J dropped 0 bases, with 9 bases sitting between them. The CDR3 region is CASRPLEAKNIQYF. CDR3 DNA sequence: TGTGCCAGCAGACCTTTGGAAGCCAAAAACATTCAGTACTTC.

V usage is TRBV6-5 and J usage is TRBJ2-1, with TRBD2 matching 11 bases. V lost 7 bases and J lost 3; bases outside the gene matches: 2. Germline values: CDR1 MNHEY, CDR2 SVGAGI. The CDR3 runs to 14 residues. For the CDR3, the DNA is TGTGCCAGCATAGCGGGGGGGAACTACAATGAGCAGTTCTTC. It encodes CASIAGGNYNEQFF.

The chain combines TRBV28 with TRBJ1-2, with D unclear. Germline assignment: CDR1 MDHEN and CDR2 SYDVKM. The V end was cut by 5 bases, the J end by 4 bases, with 20 bases between. This CDR3 comprises 16 residues. CDR3 sequence (DNA): TGTGCCAGCAGTCCACCGGGAAGCCGGGGTAGCTATGGCTACACCTTC. Translation gives CASSPPGSRGSYGYTF.

The chain joins TRBV9 to TRBJ1-6; 7 positions agree with TRBD1. The CDR3 loop spans 15 amino acids. Germline V lookup: CDR1 SGDLS, CDR2 YYNGEE. The junction had 1 base not matched to a gene; V was cut back by 3 bases and J by 1 base. This chain's CDR3 is CASSGQGSYNSPLHF. The CDR3 nucleotides are TGTGCCAGCAGCGGACAGGGATCCTATAATTCACCCCTCCACTTT.

The DNA for the CDR3 is TGTGCCAGCAGCTCCTGGGCGGCGGGAGGGCCCAAAGAGACCCAGTACTTC. The encoded protein is CASSSWAAGGPKETQYF. This chain joins TRBV7-9 and TRBJ2-5, with 9 bases fitting TRBD2. The ends lost 4 bases at V and 3 bases at J; junction bases unmatched: 12. This CDR3 has 17 residues. Germline lookup yields CDR1 SEHNR and CDR2 FQNEAQ (reference sequence).

This chain uses TRBV29-1 with TRBJ2-3; 8 bases fit TRBD1. CDR3 length equals 14 residues. Losses at the gene ends were 8 bases for V and 0 bases for J; bases not matched to a gene: 7. Germline V gene data show CDR1 as SQVTM and CDR2 as ANQGSEA. This CDR3 is CSLGQGSSTDTQYF. As DNA, the CDR3 is TGCAGCCTTGGACAGGGAAGCAGCACAGATACGCAGTATTTT.

V gene TRBV6-6 combines with J gene TRBJ2-4, with D unclear. The CDR3 consists of 16 residues. Deletions cut 2 bases from V and 0 bases from J, with 11 bases between. In germline, CDR1 is MNHNY, CDR2 SVGAGI (reference sequence). Here the CDR3 DNA reads TGTGCCAGCAGTTACCCCCCCCGGACAGCCAAAAACATTCAGTACTTC. It is translated as CASSYPPRTAKNIQYF.

This clone was counted a few times. The V call is TRBV6-1, the J call TRBJ2-7; TRBD1 is a possible D gene (5 bases). CDR3 length equals 11 residues. V gave up 2 bases and J gave up 6 bases, with 5 bases separating them. CDR1 and CDR2 (germline): MNHNS, SASEGT. CDR3 loop: CASSEQGEQYF. CDR3 sequence (DNA): TGTGCCAGCAGTGAACAGGGCGAGCAGTACTTC.

The J gene is TRBJ2-5, the V gene TRBV18; D may be TRBD2 (6 bases). V was shortened by 3 bases and J by 5 bases, with 16 bases between the two germline ends. There are 15 residues in the CDR3. CDR1 is KGHSH and CDR2 is LQKENI in the germline V gene. The CDR3 sequence: CASSPSTVAGETQYF. The CDR3 bases are TGTGCCAGCTCACCTTCGACAGTGGCGGGGGAGACCCAGTACTTC.

The rearrangement uses TRBV4-1 and TRBJ2-3; TRBD1 matches 7 bases. This CDR3 is 14 amino acids long. After removal of 4 bases from V and 6 bases from J, the junction contained 7 bases not matched to a gene. CDR1 and CDR2 from the germline V gene are MGHRA and YSYEKL. CDR3 sequence (DNA): TGCGCCAGCAGCCGGGACAGAATCTCTGATACGCAGTATTTT. Its translation is CASSRDRISDTQYF.

CDR3 in DNA: TGTGCCAGCAGCCAAGGACCGGTCACTGAAGCTTTCTTT. Protein sequence: CASSQGPVTEAFF. The chain combines TRBV5-6 with TRBJ1-1; D gene unclear. Trimming took 4 bases from V and 4 from J, leaving 11 bases between them. Germline V gene sequence: CDR1 SGHDT, CDR2 YYEEEE. The CDR3 runs 13 residues.